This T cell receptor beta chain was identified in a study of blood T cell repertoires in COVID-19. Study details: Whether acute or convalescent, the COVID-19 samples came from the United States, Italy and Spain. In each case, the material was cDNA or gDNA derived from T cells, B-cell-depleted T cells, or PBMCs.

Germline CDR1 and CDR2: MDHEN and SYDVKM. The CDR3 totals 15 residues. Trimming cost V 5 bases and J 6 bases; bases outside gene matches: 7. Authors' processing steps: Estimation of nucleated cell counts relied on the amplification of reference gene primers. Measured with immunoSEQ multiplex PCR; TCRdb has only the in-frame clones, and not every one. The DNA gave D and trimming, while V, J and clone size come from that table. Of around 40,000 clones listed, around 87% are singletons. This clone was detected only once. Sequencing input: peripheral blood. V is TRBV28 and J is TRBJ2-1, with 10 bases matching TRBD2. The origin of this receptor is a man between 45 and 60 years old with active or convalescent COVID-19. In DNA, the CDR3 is TGTGCCAGCAGTCCCGCGGGACTAGCGAGCAATGAGCAGTTCTTC. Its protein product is CASSPAGLASNEQFF.